This is a list of T cell receptor beta chains from one sample in a study of OX40 agonist ivuxolimab in advanced cancers. Clones were sequenced by immunoSEQ multiplex PCR, and TCRdb holds only the in-frame ones, with some missing. The sample has roughly 64,000 clones, approximately 88% seen once. The source was CD4+ or CD8+ T cells sorted from blood, collected in a trial of the OX40 agonist ivuxolimab. Receptor source: an adult with an advanced solid tumor such as melanoma, head and neck, liver or kidney cancer. Both conserved end residues are part of each CDR3. Clone size is stated in some rows and not others, as once, few, many or a class when expanded.

J gene: TRBJ2-7
clone size: once
V gene: TRBV6-6
CDR3 protein: CASTSGSVIEQYF

J gene: TRBJ2-7
clone size: once
V gene: TRBV10-3
CDR3 protein: CAISELVPSYEQYF

J gene: TRBJ1-5
clone size: NA
V gene: TRBV6-1
CDR3 protein: CASRSGAGNQPQHF

J gene: TRBJ2-5
clone size: NA
V gene: TRBV19
CDR3 protein: CASTTGPQETQYF

J gene: TRBJ2-2
clone size: NA
V gene: TRBV27
CDR3 protein: CASSLLGMYTGELFF

J gene: TRBJ2-1
clone size: NA
V gene: TRBV7-6
CDR3 protein: CASSSGTSGRVYNEQFF

J gene: TRBJ2-3
clone size: NA
V gene: TRBV5-4
CDR3 protein: CAMLAMDTQYF

J gene: TRBJ2-7
clone size: NA
V gene: TRBV19
CDR3 protein: CASSAYGTGPGEQYF

J gene: TRBJ2-3
clone size: NA
V gene: TRBV27
CDR3 protein: CASSPWGTDTQYF

J gene: TRBJ2-2
clone size: NA
V gene: TRBV29-1
CDR3 protein: CSGRGPLNTGELFF

J gene: TRBJ2-7
clone size: NA
V gene: TRBV21-1
CDR3 protein: CASSCGRSSYEQYF

J gene: TRBJ2-1
clone size: NA
V gene: TRBV2
CDR3 protein: CASSERGFRNEQFF

J gene: TRBJ2-7
clone size: NA
V gene: TRBV6-4
CDR3 protein: CASPGLDNRDEQYF

J gene: TRBJ2-7
clone size: NA
V gene: TRBV12-5
CDR3 protein: CASGLGEGREQYF

J gene: TRBJ1-1
clone size: NA
V gene: TRBV6-1
CDR3 protein: CASSDSLTGNTEAFF

J gene: TRBJ2-1
clone size: NA
V gene: TRBV11-2
CDR3 protein: CASSLAGQGVRFF

J gene: TRBJ2-7
clone size: NA
V gene: TRBV6-6
CDR3 protein: CASSYPDRATYEQYF

J gene: TRBJ2-7
clone size: NA
V gene: TRBV25-1
CDR3 protein: CASSSTVEYEQYF

J gene: TRBJ1-5
clone size: NA
V gene: TRBV19
CDR3 protein: CASSTDRVRGQPQHF

J gene: TRBJ2-3
clone size: few
V gene: TRBV9
CDR3 protein: CASGDPGPRTDTQYF

J gene: TRBJ2-3
clone size: NA
V gene: TRBV18
CDR3 protein: CASSPGQGTDTQYF

J gene: TRBJ2-1
clone size: NA
V gene: TRBV7-9
CDR3 protein: CASTPRAPMNEQFF

J gene: TRBJ1-4
clone size: NA
V gene: TRBV27
CDR3 protein: CASSSTGLREKLFF

J gene: TRBJ2-7
clone size: NA
V gene: TRBV6-5
CDR3 protein: CASSSLAGGKFYEQYF

J gene: TRBJ1-1
clone size: NA
V gene: TRBV19
CDR3 protein: CASSIDGHMNTEAFF

J gene: TRBJ1-5
clone size: NA
V gene: TRBV6-6
CDR3 protein: CASSLLPRDQPQHF

J gene: TRBJ2-7
clone size: NA
V gene: TRBV7-6
CDR3 protein: CASSLVVSGRTYEQYF

J gene: TRBJ1-2
clone size: few
V gene: TRBV20-1
CDR3 protein: CSASAGWGYTF

J gene: TRBJ1-1
clone size: NA
V gene: TRBV13
CDR3 protein: CASSFVVANTEAFF

J gene: TRBJ1-3
clone size: NA
V gene: TRBV7-9
CDR3 protein: CASSLALGGNTIYF

J gene: TRBJ2-4
clone size: NA
V gene: TRBV19
CDR3 protein: CASTSDRGSDIQYF

J gene: TRBJ2-7
clone size: NA
V gene: TRBV11-2
CDR3 protein: CASRLPRLAGPNYEQYF

J gene: TRBJ2-7
clone size: NA
V gene: TRBV6-5
CDR3 protein: CASSYAEGVEQYF

J gene: TRBJ2-2
clone size: NA
V gene: TRBV7-9
CDR3 protein: CASSFGQLNTGELFF

J gene: TRBJ1-1
clone size: few
V gene: TRBV29-1
CDR3 protein: CSVRHSTEAFF

J gene: TRBJ1-6
clone size: NA
V gene: TRBV4-3
CDR3 protein: CASSQDISGGNSPLHF

J gene: TRBJ2-7
clone size: medium-sized
V gene: TRBV28
CDR3 protein: CASRPGQGPTYEQYF

J gene: TRBJ1-2
clone size: NA
V gene: TRBV6-5
CDR3 protein: CASSRQGAGGYTF

J gene: TRBJ2-7
clone size: NA
V gene: TRBV7-6
CDR3 protein: CASSPIRGREQYF